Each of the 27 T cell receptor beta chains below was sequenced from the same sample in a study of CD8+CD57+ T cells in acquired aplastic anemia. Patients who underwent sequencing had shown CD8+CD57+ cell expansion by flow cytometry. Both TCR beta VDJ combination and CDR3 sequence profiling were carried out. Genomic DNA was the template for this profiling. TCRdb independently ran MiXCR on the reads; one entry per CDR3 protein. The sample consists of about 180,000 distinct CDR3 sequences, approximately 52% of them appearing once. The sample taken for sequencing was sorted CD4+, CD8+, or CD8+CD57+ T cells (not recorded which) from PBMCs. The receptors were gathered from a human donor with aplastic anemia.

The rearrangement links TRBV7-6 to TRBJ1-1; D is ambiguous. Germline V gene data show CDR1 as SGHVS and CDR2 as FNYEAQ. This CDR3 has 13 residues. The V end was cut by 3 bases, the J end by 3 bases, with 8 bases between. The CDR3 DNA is TGTGCCAGCAGCTTCGGCGAGGACACTGAAGCTTTCTTT. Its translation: CASSFGEDTEAFF.

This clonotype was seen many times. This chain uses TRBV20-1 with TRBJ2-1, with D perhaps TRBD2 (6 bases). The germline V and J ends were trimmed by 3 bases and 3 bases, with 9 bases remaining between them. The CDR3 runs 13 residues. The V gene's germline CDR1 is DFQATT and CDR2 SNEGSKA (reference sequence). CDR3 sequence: CSASGRFYNEQFF. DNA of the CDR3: TGCAGTGCTAGCGGGAGATTCTACAATGAGCAGTTCTTC.

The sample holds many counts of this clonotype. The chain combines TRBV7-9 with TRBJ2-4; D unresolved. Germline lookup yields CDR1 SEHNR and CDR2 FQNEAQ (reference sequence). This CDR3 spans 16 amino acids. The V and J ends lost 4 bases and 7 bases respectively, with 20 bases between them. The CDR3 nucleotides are TGTGCCAGCAGCTCGACACCCAGCGTCTCCCGGAACATTCAGTACTTC. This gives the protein CASSSTPSVSRNIQYF.

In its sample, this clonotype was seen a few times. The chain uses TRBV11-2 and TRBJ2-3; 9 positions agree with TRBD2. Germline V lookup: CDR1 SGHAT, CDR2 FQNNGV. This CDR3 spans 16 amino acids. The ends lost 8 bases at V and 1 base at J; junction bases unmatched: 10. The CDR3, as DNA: TGTGCCAGCGGGAGAGGACTAGCGACTCGCACAGATACGCAGTATTTT. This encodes CASGRGLATRTDTQYF.

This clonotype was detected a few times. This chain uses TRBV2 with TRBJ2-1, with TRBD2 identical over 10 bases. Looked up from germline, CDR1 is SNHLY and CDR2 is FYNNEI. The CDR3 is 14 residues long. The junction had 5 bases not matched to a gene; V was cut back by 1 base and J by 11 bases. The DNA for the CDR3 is TGTGCCAGCAGTGAAGGGATAGCGGGGGGCCAGCAGTTCTTC. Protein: CASSEGIAGGQQFF.

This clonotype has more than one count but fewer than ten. This chain's CDR3 is CASRGDSYEQYF. CDR3 sequence (DNA): TGTGCCAGCAGGGGTGACAGTTACGAGCAGTACTTC. This chain links TRBV2 with TRBJ2-7; weak D call: TRBD1 (5 bases). With 6 bases removed from V and 4 bases from J, the gap between germline ends came to 10 bases. The germline CDR1 and CDR2 sequences are SNHLY and FYNNEI. This CDR3 has 12 amino acids.

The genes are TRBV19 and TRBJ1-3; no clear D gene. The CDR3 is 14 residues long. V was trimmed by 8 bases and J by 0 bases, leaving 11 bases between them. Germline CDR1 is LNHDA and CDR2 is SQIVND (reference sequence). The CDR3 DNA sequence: TGTGCCAGTCGTGACTCCTCCTCTGGAAACACCATATATTTT. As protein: CASRDSSSGNTIYF. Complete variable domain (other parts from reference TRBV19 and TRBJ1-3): DGGITQSPKYLFRKEGQNVTLSCEQNLNHDAMYWYRQDPGQGLRLIYYSQIVNDFQKGDIAEGYSVSREKKESFPLTVTSAQKNPTAFYLCASRDSSSGNTIYFGEGSWLTVV.

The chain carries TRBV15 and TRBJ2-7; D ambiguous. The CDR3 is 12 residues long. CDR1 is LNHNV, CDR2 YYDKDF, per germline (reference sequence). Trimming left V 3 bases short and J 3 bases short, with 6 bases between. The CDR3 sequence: CATSSPYYEQYF. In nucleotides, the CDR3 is TGTGCCACCAGCAGCCCTTACTACGAGCAGTACTTC.

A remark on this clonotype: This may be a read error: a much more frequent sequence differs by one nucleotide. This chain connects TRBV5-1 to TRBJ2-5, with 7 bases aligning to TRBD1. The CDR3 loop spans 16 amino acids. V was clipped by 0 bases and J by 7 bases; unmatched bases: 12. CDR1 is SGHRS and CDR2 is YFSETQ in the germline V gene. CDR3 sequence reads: CASSLAPAGAGGTQYF. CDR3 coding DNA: TGCGCCAGCAGCTTGGCCCCAGCAGGGGCAGGGGGGACCCAGTACTTC.

This chain's CDR3 is CSATGLGSYEQYF. The CDR3 DNA reads TGCAGTGCTACCGGACTAGGTTCCTACGAGCAGTACTTC. V usage is TRBV20-1 and J usage is TRBJ2-7; TRBD2 matches 7 bases. The CDR3 contains 13 residues. CDR1 and CDR2 from the germline V gene are DFQATT and SNEGSKA (reference sequence). V dropped 4 bases and J dropped 1; count of bases not matched to a gene: 4.

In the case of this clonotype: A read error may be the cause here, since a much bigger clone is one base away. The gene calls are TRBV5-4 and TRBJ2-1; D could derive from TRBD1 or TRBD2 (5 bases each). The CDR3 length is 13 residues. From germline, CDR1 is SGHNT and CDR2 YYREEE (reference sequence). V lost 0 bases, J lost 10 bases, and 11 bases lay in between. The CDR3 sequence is CASSLEGTWEQFF. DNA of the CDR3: TGTGCCAGCAGCTTGGAGGGGACGTGGGAGCAGTTCTTC. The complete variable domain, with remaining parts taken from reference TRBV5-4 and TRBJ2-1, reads ETGVTQSPTHLIKTRGQQVTLRCSSQSGHNTVSWYQQALGQGPQFIFQYYREEENGRGNFPPRFSGLQFPNYSSELNVNALELDDSALYLCASSLEGTWEQFFGPGTRLTVL.

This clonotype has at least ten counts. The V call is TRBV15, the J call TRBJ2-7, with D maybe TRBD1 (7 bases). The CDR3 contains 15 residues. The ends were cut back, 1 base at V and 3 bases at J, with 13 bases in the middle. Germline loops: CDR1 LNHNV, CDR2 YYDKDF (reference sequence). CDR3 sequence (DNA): TGTGCCACCAGCAGAGGGGGCGGGACAGACTACGAGCAGTACTTC. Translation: CATSRGGGTDYEQYF.

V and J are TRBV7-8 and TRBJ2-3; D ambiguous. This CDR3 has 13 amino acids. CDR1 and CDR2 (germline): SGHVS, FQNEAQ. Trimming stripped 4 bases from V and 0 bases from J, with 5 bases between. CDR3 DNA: TGTGCCAGCAGCTACATTAGCACAGATACGCAGTATTTT. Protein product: CASSYISTDTQYF.

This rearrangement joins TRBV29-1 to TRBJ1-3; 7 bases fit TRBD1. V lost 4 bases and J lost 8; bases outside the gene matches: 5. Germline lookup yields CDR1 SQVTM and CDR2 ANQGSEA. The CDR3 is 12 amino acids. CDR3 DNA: TGCAGCGTTGCGGTACAGGGGCACACCATATATTTT. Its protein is CSVAVQGHTIYF.

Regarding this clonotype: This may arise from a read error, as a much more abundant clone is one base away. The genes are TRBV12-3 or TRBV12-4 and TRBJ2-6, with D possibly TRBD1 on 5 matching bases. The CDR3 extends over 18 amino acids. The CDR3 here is CASTLQVLHTSGAYVLTF. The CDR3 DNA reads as TGTGCCAGCACCTTACAAGTACTCCATACTTCTGGGGCCTACGTCCTGACTTTC.

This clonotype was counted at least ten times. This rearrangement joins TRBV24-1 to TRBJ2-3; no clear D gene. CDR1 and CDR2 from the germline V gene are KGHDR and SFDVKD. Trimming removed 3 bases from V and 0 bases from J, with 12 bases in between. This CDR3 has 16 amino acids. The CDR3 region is CATSDRQKFSTDTQYF. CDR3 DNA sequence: TGTGCCACCAGTGATCGACAAAAATTCAGCACAGATACGCAGTATTTT.

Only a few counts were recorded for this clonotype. The CDR3 loop reads CASSPLAGEYNEQFF. CDR3 nucleotides: TGTGCCAGTAGTCCTTTAGCGGGAGAATACAATGAGCAGTTCTTC. This chain connects TRBV19 to TRBJ2-1; 9 positions match TRBD2. The junction had 6 bases not matched to a gene; V was cut back by 5 bases and J by 4 bases. Germline CDR1 reads LNHDA; CDR2 reads SQIVND (reference sequence). CDR3 length: 15 amino acids. The entire variable domain, with the rest obtained from reference TRBV19 and TRBJ2-1, is as follows: DGGITQSPKYLFRKEGQNVTLSCEQNLNHDAMYWYRQDPGQGLRLIYYSQIVNDFQKGDIAEGYSVSREKKESFPLTVTSAQKNPTAFYLCASSPLAGEYNEQFFGPGTRLTVL.

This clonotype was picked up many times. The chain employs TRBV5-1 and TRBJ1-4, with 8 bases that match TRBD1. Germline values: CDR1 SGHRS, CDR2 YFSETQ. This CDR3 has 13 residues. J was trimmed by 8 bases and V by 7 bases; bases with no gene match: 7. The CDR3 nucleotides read TGCGCCAGCCGGACAGGGCCGCGGGAAAAACTGTTTTTT. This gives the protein CASRTGPREKLFF.

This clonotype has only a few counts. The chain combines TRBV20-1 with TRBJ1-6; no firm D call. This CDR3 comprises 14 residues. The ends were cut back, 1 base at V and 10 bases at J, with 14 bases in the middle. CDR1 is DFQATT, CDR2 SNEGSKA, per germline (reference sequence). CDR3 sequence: CSARGSEGSSPLHF. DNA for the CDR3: TGCAGTGCTAGAGGTTCGGAGGGTTCCTCACCCCTCCACTTT.

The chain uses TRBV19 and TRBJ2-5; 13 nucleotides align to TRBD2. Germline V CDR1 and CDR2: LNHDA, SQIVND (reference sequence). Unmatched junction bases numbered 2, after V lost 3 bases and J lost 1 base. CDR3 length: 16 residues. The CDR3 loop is CASSITSGRAQETQYF. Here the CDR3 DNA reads TGTGCCAGTAGTATTACTAGCGGGAGGGCCCAAGAGACCCAGTACTTC. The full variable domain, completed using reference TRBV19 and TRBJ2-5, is DGGITQSPKYLFRKEGQNVTLSCEQNLNHDAMYWYRQDPGQGLRLIYYSQIVNDFQKGDIAEGYSVSREKKESFPLTVTSAQKNPTAFYLCASSITSGRAQETQYFGPGTRLLVL.

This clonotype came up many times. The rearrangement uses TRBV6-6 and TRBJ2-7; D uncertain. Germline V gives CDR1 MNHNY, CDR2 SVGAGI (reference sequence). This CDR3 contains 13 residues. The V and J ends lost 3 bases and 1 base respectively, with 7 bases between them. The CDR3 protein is CASSYVGSYEQYF. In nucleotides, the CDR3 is TGTGCCAGCAGTTATGTCGGTTCCTACGAGCAGTACTTC.

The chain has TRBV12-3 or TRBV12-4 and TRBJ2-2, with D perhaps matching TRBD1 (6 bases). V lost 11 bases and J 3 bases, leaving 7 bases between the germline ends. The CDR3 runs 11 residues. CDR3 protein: CAAGDTGELFF. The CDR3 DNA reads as TGTGCCGCAGGGGACACCGGGGAGCTGTTTTTT.

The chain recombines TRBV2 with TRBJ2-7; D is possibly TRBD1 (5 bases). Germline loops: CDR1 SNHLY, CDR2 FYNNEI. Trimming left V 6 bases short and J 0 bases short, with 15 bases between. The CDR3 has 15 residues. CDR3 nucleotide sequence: TGTGCCAGCAGCCCACAGGTTTCTAGCTCCTACGAGCAGTACTTC. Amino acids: CASSPQVSSSYEQYF.

The CDR3 DNA reads TGTGCCATCAGTGAGCGGACTAGCGGGAGCTACAATGAGCAGTTCTTC. Protein: CAISERTSGSYNEQFF. The V call is TRBV10-3, the J call TRBJ2-1; 13 bases match TRBD2. The CDR3 runs to 16 residues. V was clipped by 2 bases and J by 3 bases; unmatched bases: 1. The germline V gene has CDR1 ENHRY and CDR2 SYGVKD.

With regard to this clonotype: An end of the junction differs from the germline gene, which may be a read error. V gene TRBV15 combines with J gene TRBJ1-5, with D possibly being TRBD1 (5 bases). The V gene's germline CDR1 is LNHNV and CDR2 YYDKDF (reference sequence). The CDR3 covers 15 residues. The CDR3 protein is CAISMGPTMSKPQHF. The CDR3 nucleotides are TGTGCCATCAGCATGGGACCTACGATGTCTAAGCCCCAGCATTTT.

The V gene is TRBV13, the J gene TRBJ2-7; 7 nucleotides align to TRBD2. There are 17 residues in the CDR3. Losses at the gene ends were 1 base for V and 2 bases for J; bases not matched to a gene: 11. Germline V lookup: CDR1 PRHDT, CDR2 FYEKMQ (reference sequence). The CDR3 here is CASSLVPSGTKPYEQYF. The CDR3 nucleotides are TGTGCCAGCAGCTTAGTCCCTAGCGGTACGAAACCCTACGAGCAGTACTTC.

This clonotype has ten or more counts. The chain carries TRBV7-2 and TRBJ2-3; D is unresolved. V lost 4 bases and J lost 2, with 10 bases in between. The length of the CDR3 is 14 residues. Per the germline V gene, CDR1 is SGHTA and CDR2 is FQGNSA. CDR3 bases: TGTGCCAGCAGCTCACGACTGCTCACAGATACGCAGTATTTT. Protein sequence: CASSSRLLTDTQYF.